The 9 T cell receptor beta chains presented below share a single source sample, sequenced in a study of cytomegalovirus exposure and HLA in healthy donors (dated by TCRdb to about 2017). The method behind the library was the immunoSEQ multiplex PCR assay. Drawn from immuneACCESS, this table holds only the in-frame rearrangements with V and J called that TCRdb kept. Clones are partly lost; checked studies trace under half to an unresolved V gene and leave the rest unexplained. This sample comprises about 190,000 clones, more than 65% of them detected only once. Of the sample, approximately 3% is held by the ten largest clones. Specimen: PBMCs. The receptors originated from a woman aged 18-30 years in good health and CMV-seropositive.

The chain uses TRBV2 and TRBJ1-2; D is ambiguous. V shed 5 bases and J shed 1 base, with 14 bases lying between them. From germline, CDR1 is SNHLY and CDR2 FYNNEI. This CDR3 has 15 residues. The CDR3 spells CASSSMVGVNYGYTF. CDR3 sequence (DNA): TGTGCCAGCAGTTCAATGGTCGGGGTTAACTATGGCTACACCTTC.

The genes are TRBV19 and TRBJ1-1; TRBD1 aligns across 7 bases. Trimming took 8 bases from V and 7 from J; bases not matched to a gene: 7. The germline gives CDR1 LNHDA, CDR2 SQIVND (reference sequence). The CDR3 loop spans 12 amino acids. In DNA form, the CDR3 reads TGTGCCAGTCGCAACAGGGGAATTGAAGCTTTCTTT. Its protein product is CASRNRGIEAFF. The full variable domain, with the rest looked up from reference TRBV19 and TRBJ1-1, is DGGITQSPKYLFRKEGQNVTLSCEQNLNHDAMYWYRQDPGQGLRLIYYSQIVNDFQKGDIAEGYSVSREKKESFPLTVTSAQKNPTAFYLCASRNRGIEAFFGQGTRLTVV.

V gene TRBV9 combines with J gene TRBJ2-5; a weak D match, TRBD2 (6 bases). From germline, CDR1 is SGDLS and CDR2 YYNGEE. This CDR3 region has 14 residues. The V end was cut by 3 bases, the J end by 5 bases, with 14 bases between. CDR3 nucleotide sequence: TGTGCCAGCAGCGCGACGACTAGTGTGGAGACCCAGTACTTC. This sequence encodes CASSATTSVETQYF.

The chain uses TRBV6-5 and TRBJ2-4, with D perhaps TRBD2 (6 bases). CDR1 MNHEY and CDR2 SVGAGI come from the germline V gene. V was trimmed by 4 bases and J by 2 bases, leaving 12 bases between them. The CDR3 totals 15 residues. CDR3 protein: CASSSIGGTKNIQYF. CDR3 bases: TGTGCCAGCAGTTCCATCGGGGGAACCAAAAACATTCAGTACTTC.

The chain is built from TRBV27 and TRBJ2-7; possibly TRBD1 for D (6 bases). The CDR3 sequence is 18 residues long. Germline V gene data show CDR1 as MNHEY and CDR2 as SMNVEV (reference sequence). The germline V and J ends were trimmed by 0 bases and 4 bases, with 22 bases remaining between them. The CDR3 DNA is TGTGCCAGCAGTTTATCGTCCAGGGGAATCGGTAACGTATACGAGCAGTACTTC. Protein: CASSLSSRGIGNVYEQYF.

The chain combines TRBV10-3 with TRBJ1-6; possible D gene TRBD1, 6 bases. The CDR3 sequence is 16 residues long. Germline V gene lookup returns CDR1 ENHRY and CDR2 SYGVKD. V lost 8 bases, J lost 6 bases, and 20 bases lay in between. The chain's CDR3 is CAIQAWGQGFNSPLHF. CDR3 DNA sequence: TGTGCCATCCAGGCTTGGGGGCAGGGATTTAATTCACCCCTCCACTTT.

This chain links TRBV6-1 with TRBJ1-6; the D gene is possibly TRBD1 (5 bases). This CDR3 contains 16 residues. V lost 3 bases, J lost 10 bases, and 19 bases lay in between. Germline V CDR1 and CDR2: MNHNS, SASEGT. The CDR3 is CASSENAGTGTSPLHF. In DNA form, the CDR3 reads TGTGCCAGCAGTGAGAACGCCGGGACTGGGACCTCACCCCTCCACTTT.

The chain is built from TRBV7-7 and TRBJ2-5; 9 bases are a match to TRBD1. The CDR3 consists of 14 residues. V was pared by 5 bases and J by 6 bases, with 7 bases of the junction left unmatched. Looked up from germline, CDR1 is SSHAT and CDR2 is FNYEAQ (reference sequence). The CDR3 sequence is CASSQGQGSKTQYF. In DNA, the CDR3 is TGTGCCAGCAGCCAGGGACAGGGTTCGAAGACCCAGTACTTC. The full variable domain, with the rest looked up from reference TRBV7-7 and TRBJ2-5, is GAGVSQSPRYKVTKRGQDVTLRCDPISSHATLYWYQQALGQGPEFLTYFNYEAQPDKSGLPSDRFSAERPEGSISTLTIQRTEQRDSAMYRCASSQGQGSKTQYFGPGTRLLVL.

This sequence joins TRBV19 and TRBJ2-1; a weak D match, TRBD2 (6 bases). The CDR3 contains 15 residues. Germline V gene lookup returns CDR1 LNHDA and CDR2 SQIVND (reference sequence). The V end lost 5 bases, the J end lost 1 base, and 12 bases lay between the germline ends. CDR3 coding DNA: TGTGCCAGTAGTTTGTCCGGGGGTTCCTACAATGAGCAGTTCTTC. This codes for CASSLSGGSYNEQFF.